This T cell receptor (beta chain) stems from a study of blood T cell repertoires in COVID-19. About the study: Samples of COVID-19 (acute and convalescent) were obtained from the United States, Italy and Spain.

CDR3 length: 15 residues. Germline CDR1 is LGHDT and CDR2 is YNNKEL (reference sequence). V was clipped by 2 bases and J by 5 bases; unmatched bases: 3. Original data processing: Amplification from reference gene primers served as the basis for estimated nucleated cell counts. Generated by immunoSEQ multiplex PCR, the TCRdb table keeps only in-frame clones and is missing some. V and J calls and clone size are those listed in that table; D and trimming were worked out from the DNA. This sample has over 150,000 clones, with 85% to 95% found just once. The rearrangement joins TRBV3-1 (or the pseudogene TRBV3-2) to TRBJ2-5; TRBD2 agrees at 12 bases. The TCR sequence derives from a man aged 45-65 years with acute or convalescent COVID-19. The sequenced sample was peripheral blood. The CDR3 loop is CASSQLAGGMETQYF. The CDR3 region has the DNA TGTGCCAGCAGCCAACTAGCGGGAGGGATGGAGACCCAGTACTTC.